These 18 T cell receptor beta chains came from one sample sequenced in a study of shared T cell receptors in the human thymus. Libraries were prepared by immunoSEQ multiplex PCR; TCRdb keeps only in-frame clonotypes and omits some of them. The sample has around 730,000 clones; over 75% are singletons. These data were also filed under a second study, of human thymus T cells.

Sequencing used thymocytes. The origin of the receptors is a girl under three years old with a congenital heart defect.

The chain employs TRBV7-2 and TRBJ1-1, with D possibly matching TRBD1 (6 bases). From germline, CDR1 is SGHTA and CDR2 FQGNSA. Trimming took 5 bases from V and 0 from J, leaving 13 bases between them. CDR3 length: 15 amino acids. The CDR3 sequence is CASSPGDGMNTEAFF. The CDR3 DNA sequence: TGTGCCAGCAGCCCAGGGGACGGAATGAACACTGAAGCTTTCTTT.

This chain joins TRBV4-1 and TRBJ2-1; D gene uncertain. The V gene lost 3 bases and the J gene lost 0 bases, with 6 bases spanning the gap. The germline gives CDR1 MGHRA, CDR2 YSYEKL. The CDR3 contains 14 residues. The CDR3 sequence is CASSQAFSYNEQFF. The CDR3 DNA reads TGCGCCAGCAGCCAGGCATTCTCCTACAATGAGCAGTTCTTC.

This chain joins TRBV11-3 and TRBJ2-7, with TRBD1 matching 9 bases. Germline values: CDR1 SGHNT, CDR2 YENEEA. Unmatched junction bases numbered 2, after V lost 5 bases and J lost 3 bases. The length of the CDR3 is 13 residues. The CDR3 loop is CASSQGQGYEQYF. The DNA of the CDR3 is TGTGCCAGCAGCCAGGGACAGGGCTACGAGCAGTACTTC.

The rearrangement uses TRBV19 and TRBJ1-1; 9 bases fit TRBD1. J lost 2 bases, V lost 3 bases, and 4 bases had no gene match. Germline values: CDR1 LNHDA, CDR2 SQIVND (reference sequence). The CDR3 contains 15 residues. CDR3 protein: CASSIGTGSNTEAFF. Here the CDR3 DNA reads TGTGCCAGTAGTATCGGGACAGGGAGTAACACTGAAGCTTTCTTT.

This clone occurred once. The chain carries TRBV12-5 and TRBJ1-5; D unclear. Germline lookup yields CDR1 LGHNT and CDR2 FRNRAP. This CDR3 is built from 13 residues. V lost 4 bases to trimming and J lost 1 base, with 5 bases between them. The CDR3 bases are TGTGCTAGTGGTTCCTTGAGCAATCAGCCCCAGCATTTT. Translation gives CASGSLSNQPQHF.

The chain recombines TRBV6-1 with TRBJ1-2; the match to TRBD1 covers 7 bases. The CDR3 runs 14 residues. Germline CDR1 MNHNS, CDR2 SASEGT. V gave up 2 bases and J gave up 6 bases; unmatched junction bases: 6. The CDR3 region is CASSEIQQGNGYTF. As DNA, the CDR3 is TGTGCCAGCAGTGAAATACAACAGGGGAATGGCTACACCTTC.

This chain connects TRBV4-1 to TRBJ1-4, with TRBD1 matching 7 bases. Looked up from germline, CDR1 is MGHRA and CDR2 is YSYEKL. V shed 0 bases and J 6 bases; nucleotides not matched to a gene: 7. CDR3 length equals 16 residues. CDR3 bases: TGCGCCAGCAGCCAAGATCGAACAGGGGAGCATGAAAAACTGTTTTTT. Translated, it gives CASSQDRTGEHEKLFF.

The gene calls are TRBV6-1 and TRBJ1-2, with D hard to call. Trimming cost V 2 bases and J 5 bases, with 21 bases left between them. This CDR3 region has 17 residues. CDR1 and CDR2 from the germline V gene are MNHNS and SASEGT. CDR3 residues: CASSEITGYPLVYGYTF. CDR3 sequence (DNA): TGTGCCAGCAGTGAAATTACGGGGTACCCGCTAGTATATGGCTACACCTTC.

V usage is TRBV18 and J usage is TRBJ1-1, with 8 bases identical to TRBD1. V lost 3 bases and J lost 5; bases outside the gene matches: 11. This CDR3 has 16 residues. From germline, CDR1 is KGHSH and CDR2 LQKENI. CDR3 loop: CASSPTGQGHWTEAFF. Written as DNA, the CDR3 is TGTGCCAGCTCACCCACCGGACAGGGACATTGGACTGAAGCTTTCTTT.

The gene calls are TRBV6-1 and TRBJ2-5, with D maybe TRBD1 (6 bases). TRBJ2-7 matches the DNA end more closely, so the J call is doubtful. Germline V gives CDR1 MNHNS, CDR2 SASEGT. The CDR3 loop spans 13 amino acids. The CDR3 loop reads CASSEQGSYEQYF. CDR3 nucleotides: TGTGCCAGCAGTGAACAGGGGTCGTACGAGCAGTACTTC.

J is TRBJ2-7 and V is TRBV4-1; 9 nucleotides align to TRBD1. Germline lookup yields CDR1 MGHRA and CDR2 YSYEKL. V dropped 0 bases and J dropped 5; count of bases not matched to a gene: 5. This CDR3 is built from 15 residues. The CDR3 spells CASSQDGTGSHEQYF. The CDR3 nucleotides read TGCGCCAGCAGCCAAGATGGGACAGGGTCCCACGAGCAGTACTTC.

This chain joins TRBV10-2 and TRBJ2-7; D gene uncertain. Germline values: CDR1 WSHSY, CDR2 SAAADI. The CDR3 is 12 amino acids. V lost 3 bases to trimming and J lost 3 bases, with 6 bases between them. CDR3 in amino acids: CASSDVVYEQYF. In nucleotides, the CDR3 is TGCGCCAGCAGTGATGTAGTCTACGAGCAGTACTTC.

The chain carries TRBV19 and TRBJ1-2; maybe TRBD1 (5 bases). Germline CDR1 is LNHDA and CDR2 is SQIVND (reference sequence). Trimming took 6 bases from V and 7 from J, leaving 18 bases between them. CDR3 length equals 14 residues. CDR3 sequence (DNA): TGTGCCAGTAGCTCCCAGGGATCGGAACGTGGCTACACCTTC. Its translation: CASSSQGSERGYTF.

Notes on this clone: Other DNA sequences of this sample code for an identical CDR3. This chain joins TRBV6-5 and TRBJ2-7, with TRBD1 matching 7 bases. Trimming cost V 0 bases and J 2 bases; bases outside gene matches: 1. Germline V lookup: CDR1 MNHEY, CDR2 SVGAGI. The CDR3 contains 14 residues. The CDR3 bases are TGTGCCAGCAGTTACTCCGGGACAGCCTACGAGCAGTACTTC. It encodes CASSYSGTAYEQYF.

The V and J genes are TRBV5-4 and TRBJ2-3; the match to TRBD2 covers 11 bases. This CDR3 is 18 amino acids long. Germline lookup yields CDR1 SGHNT and CDR2 YYREEE (reference sequence). J was trimmed by 0 bases and V by 4 bases; bases with no gene match: 10. CDR3 nucleotides: TGTGCCAGCAGCGATATCAGACTAGCGGGGCCTAGCACAGATACGCAGTATTTT. The encoded protein is CASSDIRLAGPSTDTQYF.

Concerning this clone itself: This same CDR3 is encoded by further DNA sequences in the sample. The chain recombines TRBV7-6 with TRBJ2-2, with TRBD1 matching over 9 bases. This CDR3 is built from 14 residues. V lost 1 base and J lost 6; bases outside the gene matches: 0. Germline V gives CDR1 SGHVS, CDR2 FNYEAQ. The CDR3 reads CASSLGQGAGELFF. CDR3 DNA sequence: TGTGCCAGCAGCTTAGGACAGGGGGCCGGGGAGCTGTTTTTT. The full variable domain, with the rest looked up from reference TRBV7-6 and TRBJ2-2, is GAGVSQSPRYKVTKRGQDVALRCDPISGHVSLYWYRQALGQGPEFLTYFNYEAQQDKSGLPNDRFSAERPEGSISTLTIQRTEQRDSAMYRCASSLGQGAGELFFGEGSRLTVL.

CDR3 DNA: TGTGCCAGCAGCTTAGCCGGACAGCCTTATGGCTACACCTTC. It is translated as CASSLAGQPYGYTF. The gene calls are TRBV11-2 and TRBJ1-2; D might be TRBD1 (6 bases). The CDR3 spans 14 residues. V was pared by 1 base and J by 5 bases, with 11 bases between. Germline CDR1 reads SGHAT; CDR2 reads FQNNGV. Looking up the rest from reference TRBV11-2 and TRBJ1-2 gives the full variable domain: EAGVAQSPRYKIIEKRQSVAFWCNPISGHATLYWYQQILGQGPKLLIQFQNNGVVDDSQLPKDRFSAERLKGVDSTLKIQPAKLEDSAVYLCASSLAGQPYGYTFGSGTRLTVV.

This rearrangement joins TRBV18 to TRBJ2-7; the match to TRBD1 covers 7 bases. This CDR3 comprises 13 residues. Germline lookup yields CDR1 KGHSH and CDR2 LQKENI. V lost 6 bases, J lost 4 bases, and 6 bases stayed unmatched. The CDR3 loop reads CASSLMGQYEQYF. CDR3 DNA: TGTGCCAGCTCGCTAATGGGACAGTACGAGCAGTACTTC.